A selection of T cell receptor beta chains follows, all from one sample in a study of blood T cells in healthy people across ages. TCRdb independently ran MiXCR on the 5' RACE reads; one entry per CDR3 protein. The repertoire holds approximately 1,100,000 distinct CDR3 sequences, with under 45% as singletons. The specimen was blood. These receptors were taken from a woman in her sixties in good health. Both conserved end residues are part of each CDR3. Fields, in order: J gene, CDR3 length, clone size, D gene, V gene, CDR3 DNA, CDR3 protein. D genes are given only for firm matches. Size is stated for part of the rows, as once, few or many counts, or as a class when the clone is expanded.

J gene: TRBJ2-5
CDR3 length: 15
clone size: -
D gene: TRBD1
V gene: TRBV15
CDR3 DNA: TGTGCCACCAGCCGGACAGGGGTTTCCTACAATGAGCAGTACTTC
CDR3 protein: CATSRTGVSYNEQYF

J gene: TRBJ2-3
CDR3 length: 15
clone size: many
D gene: -
V gene: TRBV7-9
CDR3 DNA: TGTGCCAGCAGCTTAGTAGCAGGATCCGCAGATACGCAGTATTTT
CDR3 protein: CASSLVAGSADTQYF

J gene: TRBJ2-7
CDR3 length: 14
clone size: -
D gene: -
V gene: TRBV3-1
CDR3 DNA: TGTGCCAGCAGCCCCCCCAGGGGCTCCTACGAGCAGTACTTC
CDR3 protein: CASSPPRGSYEQYF

J gene: TRBJ2-7
CDR3 length: 14
clone size: many
D gene: -
V gene: TRBV5-1
CDR3 DNA: TGCGCCAGCAGCTTGACCAGGGGATCCTACGAGCAGTACTTC
CDR3 protein: CASSLTRGSYEQYF

J gene: TRBJ1-2
CDR3 length: 15
clone size: -
D gene: -
V gene: TRBV7-8
CDR3 DNA: TGTGCCAGCAGCTTAGCACGGGAATTTAACTATGGCTACACCTTC
CDR3 protein: CASSLAREFNYGYTF

J gene: TRBJ2-7
CDR3 length: 16
clone size: -
D gene: -
V gene: TRBV29-1
CDR3 DNA: TGCAGCGTTGATAATCTCGGTGGGGGGAAATCCTACGAGCAGTACTTC
CDR3 protein: CSVDNLGGGKSYEQYF

J gene: TRBJ1-1
CDR3 length: 17
clone size: -
D gene: TRBD1
V gene: TRBV11-2
CDR3 DNA: TGTGCCAGCAGCTTAGCCCCCGTGACAGGGGTCGACACTGAAGCTTTCTTT
CDR3 protein: CASSLAPVTGVDTEAFF

J gene: TRBJ2-1
CDR3 length: 15
clone size: -
D gene: TRBD1
V gene: TRBV7-3
CDR3 DNA: TGTGCCAGCAGCTTATTGGCAGGGGGCATTTATGAGCAGTTCTTC
CDR3 protein: CASSLLAGGIYEQFF

J gene: TRBJ1-4
CDR3 length: 13
clone size: -
D gene: -
V gene: TRBV6-2/TRBV6-3
CDR3 DNA: TGTGCCAGCAGTACAACAGTCAATGAAAAACTGTTTTTT
CDR3 protein: CASSTTVNEKLFF

J gene: TRBJ2-7
CDR3 length: 15
clone size: -
D gene: -
V gene: TRBV28
CDR3 DNA: TGTGCCAACAGTTTAATGACGGGTTGGGTCTACGAGCAGTACTTC
CDR3 protein: CANSLMTGWVYEQYF

J gene: TRBJ1-2
CDR3 length: 12
clone size: few
D gene: -
V gene: TRBV10-3
CDR3 DNA: TGTGCCATCACAGACTCGCAATATGGCTACACCTTC
CDR3 protein: CAITDSQYGYTF